These 32 T cell receptor beta chains share one sample of origin, sequenced in a study of blood T cell repertoires in COVID-19. TCRdb's copy holds only in-frame clones and misses some; the assay was immunoSEQ multiplex PCR. Found here are about 260,000 clones, around 84% of them singletons; the top ten hold roughly 4%. Input material: PBMCs or T cells enriched from blood (not recorded which). These receptors all stem from a man aged 30 to 39 with acute COVID-19.

This clone was counted a single time. The chain couples TRBV5-1 to TRBJ2-1; TRBD2 matches 12 bases. Unmatched junction bases numbered 4, after V lost 0 bases and J lost 9 bases. The CDR3 loop spans 15 amino acids. Per the germline V gene, CDR1 is SGHRS and CDR2 is YFSETQ. CDR3 amino acids: CASSLAVGLAGEQFF. CDR3 sequence (DNA): TGCGCCAGCAGCTTGGCGGTGGGACTAGCGGGTGAGCAGTTCTTC.

Only a few counts were recorded for this clone. This chain joins TRBV6-4 and TRBJ1-6; no clear D. The CDR3 runs 15 residues. Trimming shortened V by 0 bases and J by 3 bases, and 6 bases separated the two germline ends. Per the germline V gene, CDR1 is MRHNA and CDR2 is SNTAGT. The DNA of the CDR3 is TGTGCCAGCAGTGACTCGCCAGACTATAATTCACCCCTCCACTTT. Translated: CASSDSPDYNSPLHF.

The V call is TRBV11-3, the J call TRBJ2-3, with 10 bases fitting TRBD2. Germline V gene sequence: CDR1 SGHNT, CDR2 YENEEA. V lost 1 base, J lost 4 bases, and 5 bases stayed unmatched. The CDR3 is 16 residues long. The CDR3 here is CASSLVLAGVPDTQYF. As DNA, the CDR3 is TGTGCCAGCAGCTTAGTTCTAGCGGGAGTTCCAGATACGCAGTATTTT.

The genes are TRBV21-1 and TRBJ1-5; whether TRBD1, the table's D call, matches the DNA was not checked. TRBV21-1 is deemed a pseudogene. The CDR3 is made up of 18 amino acids. CDR3 DNA sequence: TGTGCCAGCAGCGCCATGCCCCGTTCAGGGGGGCGCAATCAGCCCCAGCATTTT. Its protein product is CASSAMPRSGGRNQPQHF.

The genes are TRBV5-6 and TRBJ2-1; no definite D call. V lost 0 bases to trimming and J lost 8 bases, with 12 bases between them. Germline V CDR1 and CDR2: SGHDT, YYEEEE. The CDR3 sequence is 14 residues long. This chain's CDR3 is CASSLGLHDYEQFF. CDR3 nucleotides: TGTGCCAGCAGCTTGGGACTGCACGATTATGAGCAGTTCTTC.

The chain recombines TRBV13 with TRBJ2-7; unclear D gene. The CDR3 consists of 14 residues. In germline, CDR1 is PRHDT, CDR2 FYEKMQ (reference sequence). Trimming took 0 bases from V and 3 from J, leaving 9 bases between them. This chain's CDR3 is CASSLGPGNYEQYV. CDR3 DNA sequence: TGTGCCAGCAGCTTAGGGCCGGGTAACTACGAGCAGTACGTC.

The chain links TRBV3-1 (or the pseudogene TRBV3-2) to TRBJ2-2; possibly TRBD2 for D (5 bases). Germline-derived CDR1 and CDR2 are LGHDT and YNNKEL (reference sequence). The germline V and J ends were trimmed by 4 bases and 4 bases, with 16 bases remaining between them. The CDR3 has 16 amino acids. This CDR3 reads CASSLWPDSVTGELFF. In DNA, the CDR3 is TGTGCCAGCAGCCTTTGGCCGGACTCGGTCACCGGGGAGCTGTTTTTT.

The genes are TRBV7-9 and TRBJ2-2; 13 bases are shared with TRBD2. J gave up 5 bases and V 5 bases, and 5 bases lay outside the gene matches. CDR3 length: 16 residues. Per the germline V gene, CDR1 is SEHNR and CDR2 is FQNEAQ (reference sequence). The CDR3, as DNA: TGTGCCAGCAGCCCCCAGGGACTAGCGGGAACCGGGGAGCTGTTTTTT. Protein: CASSPQGLAGTGELFF.

The V and J genes are TRBV4-3 and TRBJ1-3, with 8 positions matching TRBD1. Trimming took 1 base from V and 2 from J; bases not matched to a gene: 7. The CDR3 has 17 amino acids. Germline V CDR1 and CDR2: LGHNA, YSLEER. The CDR3 sequence is CASSQGLGTGTGNTIYF. CDR3 sequence (DNA): TGCGCCAGCAGCCAAGGGCTCGGGACAGGTACTGGAAACACCATATATTTT.

The chain has TRBV2 and TRBJ1-1, with TRBD1 identical over 9 bases. The V and J ends lost 3 bases and 8 bases, in that order; junction bases with no gene match: 10. This CDR3 comprises 15 residues. Germline V lookup: CDR1 SNHLY, CDR2 FYNNEI. The CDR3 nucleotides read TGTGCCAGCAGTGATAGAACAGGGGGCGGCCGGGAAGCTTTCTTT. Translating gives CASSDRTGGGREAFF.

The V gene is TRBV6-2 or TRBV6-3, the J gene TRBJ2-3; 7 nucleotides agree with TRBD2. Looked up from germline, CDR1 is MNHEY and CDR2 is SVGEGT. Unmatched junction bases numbered 5, after V lost 5 bases and J lost 3 bases. The CDR3 runs 14 residues. The CDR3 bases are TGTGCCAGCAGTGAGCGGGGAGGGACAGATACGCAGTATTTT. Translated: CASSERGGTDTQYF.

This chain uses TRBV19 with TRBJ2-5; 8 bases are shared with TRBD1. The V gene's germline CDR1 is LNHDA and CDR2 SQIVND (reference sequence). The CDR3 has 14 residues. V trimming: 6 bases; J trimming: 1 base; junction bases outside the gene matches: 4. The CDR3 loop reads CASSSDRGQETQYF. In DNA form, the CDR3 reads TGTGCCAGTAGCAGTGACAGGGGCCAAGAGACCCAGTACTTC.

The gene calls are TRBV4-2 and TRBJ2-1, with 9 nucleotides matching TRBD2. The CDR3 covers 17 residues. Germline V CDR1 and CDR2: LGHNA, YNFKEQ. The junction had 5 bases not matched to a gene; V was cut back by 0 bases and J by 2 bases. CDR3: CASSQEAGGPPYNEQFF. CDR3 sequence (DNA): TGTGCCAGCAGCCAAGAGGCGGGAGGGCCCCCCTACAATGAGCAGTTCTTC.

This chain connects TRBV19 to TRBJ1-3; D gene ambiguous. Germline V gene sequence: CDR1 LNHDA, CDR2 SQIVND (reference sequence). V lost 7 bases and J lost 1, with 8 bases in between. The CDR3 sequence is 13 residues long. The CDR3 protein is CASTIRSGNTIYF. Written as DNA, the CDR3 is TGTGCCAGTACCATCAGGTCTGGAAACACCATATATTTT.

The gene calls are TRBV11-2 and TRBJ2-2; D possibly corresponds to TRBD1 (5 bases). The CDR3 has 15 residues. Germline CDR1 reads SGHAT; CDR2 reads FQNNGV. V lost 6 bases, J lost 4 bases, and 15 bases lay in between. The CDR3 bases are TGTGCCAGCAGAATGACAGCGACAGTCACCGGGGAGCTGTTTTTT. Its translation: CASRMTATVTGELFF.

V gene TRBV6-4 combines with J gene TRBJ1-2; D remains unclear. Germline V lookup: CDR1 MRHNA, CDR2 SNTAGT. V gave up 6 bases and J gave up 8 bases, with 16 bases separating them. The CDR3 sequence is 13 residues long. The CDR3 loop reads CASSEGGGRGYTF. The CDR3 region has the DNA TGTGCCAGCAGCGAGGGTGGAGGAAGGGGCTACACCTTC.

The chain recombines TRBV19 with TRBJ2-1; the match to TRBD2 covers 7 bases. Per the germline V gene, CDR1 is LNHDA and CDR2 is SQIVND (reference sequence). The CDR3 consists of 13 residues. Trimming took 7 bases from V and 6 from J; bases not matched to a gene: 6. The CDR3 is CASTTGGFNEQFF. The CDR3 coding sequence is TGTGCCAGTACAACGGGGGGTTTCAATGAGCAGTTCTTC.

This chain links TRBV7-8 with TRBJ1-3; possibly TRBD1 for D (6 bases). Trimming took off 6 bases at V and 2 bases at J, with 11 bases between the two ends. Per the germline V gene, CDR1 is SGHVS and CDR2 is FQNEAQ. This CDR3 contains 14 residues. This CDR3 is CASRGGEAGNTIYF. The CDR3 DNA sequence: TGTGCCAGCAGAGGGGGAGAAGCTGGAAACACCATATATTTT.

V gene TRBV4-2 combines with J gene TRBJ2-4; D possibly corresponds to TRBD1 (6 bases). Trimming stripped 3 bases from V and 1 base from J, with 13 bases between. This CDR3 region has 16 residues. Germline-derived CDR1 and CDR2 are LGHNA and YNFKEQ. CDR3 DNA sequence: TGTGCCAGCAGCCAGGGAAACAGGGAGGCCAAAAACATTCAGTACTTC. Translation gives CASSQGNREAKNIQYF.

The rearrangement uses TRBV5-4 and TRBJ1-6, with D perhaps TRBD1 (6 bases). The germline CDR1 and CDR2 sequences are SGHNT and YYREEE (reference sequence). There are 17 residues in the CDR3. V was pared by 2 bases and J by 5 bases, with 17 bases between. As DNA, the CDR3 is TGTGCCAGCAGCTTCGCGACAGGTTTAAGGGATAATTCACCCCTCCACTTT. This encodes CASSFATGLRDNSPLHF.

This chain uses TRBV30 with TRBJ1-2, with D possibly TRBD1 on 5 matching bases. The CDR3 consists of 13 residues. V lost 8 bases, J lost 0 bases, and 13 bases lay in between. Germline CDR1 reads GTSNPN; CDR2 reads SVGIG (reference sequence). Written as DNA, the CDR3 is TGTGCCGGCGACAGAGCAGCTAACTATGGCTACACCTTC. The encoded protein is CAGDRAANYGYTF.

There are a few counts of this clone. The chain combines TRBV6-4 with TRBJ2-1; 16 bases are shared with TRBD2. This CDR3 is built from 17 residues. The germline CDR1 and CDR2 sequences are MRHNA and SNTAGT. V was pared by 3 bases and J by 8 bases, with 7 bases of the junction left unmatched. The CDR3 sequence: CASSEGTSGGASDEQFF. The CDR3 DNA reads as TGTGCCAGCAGTGAAGGGACTAGCGGGGGGGCCAGCGATGAGCAGTTCTTC.

This clone was found once. This chain connects TRBV14 to TRBJ1-2, with D possibly TRBD1 on 6 matching bases. The CDR3 has 12 amino acids. V dropped 6 bases and J dropped 5 bases, with 10 bases sitting between them. The germline gives CDR1 SGHDN, CDR2 FVKESK. The CDR3 sequence: CASRDSGYGYTF. CDR3 coding DNA: TGTGCCAGCAGGGACAGTGGTTATGGCTACACCTTC.

The CDR3 is CASSEGGGGPGGNQPQHF. CDR3 nucleotide sequence: TGTGCCAGCAGTGAAGGGGGAGGGGGGCCGGGGGGCAATCAGCCCCAGCATTTT. The gene calls are TRBV6-1 and TRBJ1-5, with a possible D match to TRBD1 (6 bases). Germline assignment: CDR1 MNHNS and CDR2 SASEGT. CDR3 length: 18 residues. V was clipped by 1 base and J by 2 bases, with 18 bases between them.

This chain joins TRBV28 and TRBJ2-7; D remains unclear. V lost 4 bases, J lost 2 bases, and 9 bases lay in between. In germline, CDR1 is MDHEN, CDR2 SYDVKM. CDR3 length equals 13 residues. In DNA, the CDR3 is TGTGCCAGCAGTTCCGACAAGACCTACGAGCAGTACGTC. Its protein product is CASSSDKTYEQYV.

This clone has only a few counts. This chain joins TRBV6-4 and TRBJ1-6, with TRBD1 matching over 8 bases. After removal of 6 bases from V and 9 bases from J, the junction contained 13 bases not matched to a gene. Germline-derived CDR1 and CDR2 are MRHNA and SNTAGT. The CDR3 length is 16 residues. The CDR3 sequence is CASRPQGANYRSPLHF. CDR3 in DNA: TGTGCCAGCAGACCCCAGGGGGCGAATTATCGTTCACCCCTCCACTTT.

The V call is TRBV19, the J call TRBJ2-3; D might be TRBD1 (6 bases). The germline V gene has CDR1 LNHDA and CDR2 SQIVND (reference sequence). Trimming shortened V by 0 bases and J by 9 bases, and 10 bases separated the two germline ends. This CDR3 region has 13 residues. The DNA of the CDR3 is TGTGCCAGTAGTATAGACCGACAGGAAACGCAGTATTTT. It codes for CASSIDRQETQYF.

The chain employs TRBV6-5 and TRBJ1-5, with TRBD1 matching 9 bases. This CDR3 spans 15 amino acids. V was clipped by 4 bases and J by 7 bases; unmatched bases: 8. CDR1 and CDR2 from the germline V gene are MNHEY and SVGAGI. This CDR3 reads CASSSGQGVRQPQHF. The CDR3 DNA reads as TGTGCCAGCAGTTCGGGACAGGGAGTTAGACAGCCCCAGCATTTT.

J is TRBJ1-1 and V is TRBV29-1; TRBD1 matches 7 bases. This CDR3 region has 13 residues. V lost 8 bases to trimming and J lost 1 base; unmatched junction nucleotides: 7. Per germline, CDR1 SQVTM and CDR2 ANQGSEA. The CDR3 loop reads CSTKGARNTEAFF. The CDR3 DNA sequence: TGCAGCACCAAGGGGGCGCGGAACACTGAAGCTTTCTTT. The full variable domain, rest sourced from reference TRBV29-1 and TRBJ1-1, is SAVISQKPSRDICQRGTSLTIQCQVDSQVTMMFWYRQQPGQSLTLIATANQGSEATYESGFVIDKFPISRPNLTFSTLTVSNMSPEDSSIYLCSTKGARNTEAFFGQGTRLTVV.

This chain uses TRBV27 with TRBJ1-4; 10 nucleotides line up with TRBD1. The CDR3 is 16 amino acids. Germline V CDR1 and CDR2: MNHEY, SMNVEV (reference sequence). V gave up 7 bases and J gave up 7 bases; unmatched junction bases: 12. CDR3 bases: TGTGCCAGCACCCCCAGGTGGGGGACAGGGGTTGAAAAACTGTTTTTT. The encoded protein is CASTPRWGTGVEKLFF.

This chain links TRBV20-1 with TRBJ1-1; a possible D gene is TRBD1 (6 bases). Trimming cost V 3 bases and J 6 bases, with 14 bases left between them. The length of the CDR3 is 13 residues. From germline, CDR1 is DFQATT and CDR2 SNEGSKA (reference sequence). The chain's CDR3 is CSASTGWESEAFF. The DNA for the CDR3 is TGCAGTGCTAGTACAGGGTGGGAGTCTGAAGCTTTCTTT.

The J gene is TRBJ2-1, the V gene TRBV23-1; 9 nucleotides match TRBD2. TRBV23-1 is placed among ORFs of uncertain function. The CDR3 runs to 16 residues. After removal of 7 bases from V and 7 bases from J, the junction contained 14 bases not matched to a gene. The CDR3 is CASKRAGGPSCNEQFF. The CDR3 nucleotides read TGCGCCAGCAAGAGGGCGGGAGGGCCCTCATGTAATGAGCAGTTCTTC.